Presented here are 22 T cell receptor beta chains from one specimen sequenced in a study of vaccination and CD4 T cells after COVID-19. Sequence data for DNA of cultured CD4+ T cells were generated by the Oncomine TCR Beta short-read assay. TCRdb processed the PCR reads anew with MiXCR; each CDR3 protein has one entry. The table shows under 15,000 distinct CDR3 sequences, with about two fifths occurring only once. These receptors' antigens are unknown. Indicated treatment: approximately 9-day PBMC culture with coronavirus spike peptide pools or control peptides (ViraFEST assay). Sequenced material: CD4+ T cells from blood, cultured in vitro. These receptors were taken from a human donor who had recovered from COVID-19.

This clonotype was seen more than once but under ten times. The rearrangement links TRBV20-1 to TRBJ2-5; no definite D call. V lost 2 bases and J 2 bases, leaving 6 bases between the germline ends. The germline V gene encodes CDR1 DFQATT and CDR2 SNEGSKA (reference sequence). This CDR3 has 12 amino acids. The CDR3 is CSARNSQETQYF. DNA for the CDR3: TGCAGTGCTAGAAATAGTCAAGAGACCCAGTACTTC.

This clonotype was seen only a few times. CDR3 sequence: CRGGAPTLNTEAFF. CDR3 sequence (DNA): TGCAGGGGAGGGGCCCCCACGCTGAACACTGAAGCTTTCTTT. The chain links TRBV20-1 to TRBJ1-1, with D perhaps matching TRBD1 (5 bases). The CDR3 contains 14 residues. The germline V gene encodes CDR1 DFQATT and CDR2 SNEGSKA (reference sequence).

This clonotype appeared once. DNA of the CDR3: TGTGCCAGCAGTTCTCAGGGGATTAGGGATGAGCAGTTCTTC. Its translation: CASSSQGIRDEQFF. The gene calls are TRBV12-3 or TRBV12-4 and TRBJ2-1; D perhaps matches TRBD1 (6 bases). The V end lost 4 bases, the J end lost 8 bases, and 15 bases lay between the germline ends. The CDR3 has 14 residues.

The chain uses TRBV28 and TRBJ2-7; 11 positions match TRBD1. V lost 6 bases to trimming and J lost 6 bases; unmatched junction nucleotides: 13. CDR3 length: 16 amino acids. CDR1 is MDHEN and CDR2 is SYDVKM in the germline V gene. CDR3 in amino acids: CASSTYTGTGGFEQYF. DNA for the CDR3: TGTGCCAGCAGCACATACACCGGGACAGGGGGATTCGAGCAGTACTTC.

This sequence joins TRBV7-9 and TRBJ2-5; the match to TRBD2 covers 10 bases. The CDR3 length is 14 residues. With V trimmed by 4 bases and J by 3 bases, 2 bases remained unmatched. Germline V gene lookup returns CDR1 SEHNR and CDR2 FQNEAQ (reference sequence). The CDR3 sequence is CASSWTSGKETQYF. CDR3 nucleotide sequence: TGTGCCAGCAGCTGGACTAGCGGAAAAGAGACCCAGTACTTC. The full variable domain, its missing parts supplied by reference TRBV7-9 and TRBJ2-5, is DTGVSQNPRHKITKRGQNVTFRCDPISEHNRLYWYRQTLGQGPEFLTYFQNEAQLEKSRLLSDRFSAERPKGSFSTLEIQRTEQGDSAMYLCASSWTSGKETQYFGPGTRLLVL.

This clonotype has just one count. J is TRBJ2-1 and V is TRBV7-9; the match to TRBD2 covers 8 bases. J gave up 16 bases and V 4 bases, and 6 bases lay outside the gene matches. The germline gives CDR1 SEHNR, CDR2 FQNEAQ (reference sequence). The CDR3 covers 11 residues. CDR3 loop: CASSSGTRDFF. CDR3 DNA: TGTGCCAGCAGCTCCGGGACTAGGGATTTCTTC.

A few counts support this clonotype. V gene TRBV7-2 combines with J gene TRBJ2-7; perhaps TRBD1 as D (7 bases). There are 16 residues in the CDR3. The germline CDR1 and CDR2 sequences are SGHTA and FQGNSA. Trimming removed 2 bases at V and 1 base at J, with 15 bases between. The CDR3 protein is CASSLWRGTESYEQYF. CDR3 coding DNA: TGTGCCAGCAGCTTATGGAGGGGGACAGAGTCCTACGAGCAGTACTTC.

CDR3 sequence reads: CASSPGTGKSSYEQYF. CDR3 DNA sequence: TGTGCCAGCAGTCCAGGGACAGGGAAGAGTTCCTACGAGCAGTACTTC. The chain has TRBV27 and TRBJ2-7; 9 positions match TRBD1. Germline CDR1 is MNHEY and CDR2 is SMNVEV (reference sequence). The CDR3 totals 16 residues. V lost 5 bases to trimming and J lost 1 base; unmatched junction nucleotides: 9.

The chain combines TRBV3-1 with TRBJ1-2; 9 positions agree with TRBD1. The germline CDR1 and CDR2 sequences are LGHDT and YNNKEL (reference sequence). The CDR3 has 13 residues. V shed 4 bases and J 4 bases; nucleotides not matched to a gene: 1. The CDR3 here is CASSPTGGYGYTF. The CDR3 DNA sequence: TGTGCCAGCAGCCCGACAGGGGGCTATGGCTACACCTTC.

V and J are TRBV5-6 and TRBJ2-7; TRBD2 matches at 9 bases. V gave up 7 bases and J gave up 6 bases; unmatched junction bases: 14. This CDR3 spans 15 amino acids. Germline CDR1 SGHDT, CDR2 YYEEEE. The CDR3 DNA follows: TGTGCCAGCCTCCTATTCGAGCTGCGGGGGGGCGAGCAGTACTTC. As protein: CASLLFELRGGEQYF.

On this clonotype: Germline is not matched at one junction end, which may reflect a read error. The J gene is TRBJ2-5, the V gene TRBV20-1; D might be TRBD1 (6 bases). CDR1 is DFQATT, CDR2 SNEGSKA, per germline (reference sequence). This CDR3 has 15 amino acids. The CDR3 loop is CSAKDGQTYQEAQYF. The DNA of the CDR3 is TGCAGTGCTAAAGACGGACAGACGTACCAAGAGGCCCAGTACTTC.

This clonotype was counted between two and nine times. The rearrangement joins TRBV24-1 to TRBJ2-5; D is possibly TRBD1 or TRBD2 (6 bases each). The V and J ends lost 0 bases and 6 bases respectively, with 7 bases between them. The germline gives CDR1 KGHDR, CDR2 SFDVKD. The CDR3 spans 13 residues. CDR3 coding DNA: TGTGCCACCAGTGATTTGGGGGGGCAGACCCAGTACTTC. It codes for CATSDLGGQTQYF.

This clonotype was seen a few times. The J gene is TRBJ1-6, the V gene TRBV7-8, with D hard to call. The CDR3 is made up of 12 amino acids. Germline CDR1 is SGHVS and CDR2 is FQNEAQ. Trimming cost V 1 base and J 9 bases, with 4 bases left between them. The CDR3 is CASSLEVSPLHF. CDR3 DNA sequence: TGTGCCAGCAGCTTAGAGGTTTCACCCCTCCACTTT.

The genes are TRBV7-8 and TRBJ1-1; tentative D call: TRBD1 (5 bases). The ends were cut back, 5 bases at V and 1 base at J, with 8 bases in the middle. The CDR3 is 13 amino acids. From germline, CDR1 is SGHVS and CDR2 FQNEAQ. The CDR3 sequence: CASSVTGNTEAFF. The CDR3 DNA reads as TGTGCCAGCAGCGTTACAGGGAACACTGAAGCTTTCTTT.

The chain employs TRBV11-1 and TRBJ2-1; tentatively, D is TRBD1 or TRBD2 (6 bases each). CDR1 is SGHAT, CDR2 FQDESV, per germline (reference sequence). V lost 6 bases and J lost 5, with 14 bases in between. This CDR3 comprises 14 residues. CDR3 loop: CASRGGKLNNEQFF. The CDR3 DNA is TGTGCCAGCAGAGGGGGGAAATTAAACAATGAGCAGTTCTTC.

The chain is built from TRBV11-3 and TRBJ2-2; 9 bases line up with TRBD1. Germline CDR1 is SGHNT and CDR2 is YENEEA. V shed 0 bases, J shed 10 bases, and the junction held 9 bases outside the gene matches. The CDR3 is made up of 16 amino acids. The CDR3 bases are TGTGCCAGCAGCTTAGATCCCGGGACAGGGCCCTCGGAGCTGTTTTTT. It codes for CASSLDPGTGPSELFF.

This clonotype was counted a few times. CDR3 sequence reads: CAGRDLTYEQYF. The CDR3 DNA follows: TGTGCCGGGAGAGACTTAACCTACGAGCAGTACTTC. The chain uses TRBV2 and TRBJ2-7, with a tentative D call TRBD2 (5 bases). Deletions cut 11 bases from V and 2 bases from J, with 13 bases between. Germline V gene sequence: CDR1 SNHLY, CDR2 FYNNEI. The CDR3 spans 12 residues.

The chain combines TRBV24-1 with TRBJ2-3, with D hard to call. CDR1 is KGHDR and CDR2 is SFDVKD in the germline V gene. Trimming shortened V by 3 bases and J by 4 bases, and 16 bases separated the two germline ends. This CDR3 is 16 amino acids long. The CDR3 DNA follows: TGTGCCACCAGTGATCCCCGGCGGAGACTGGCAGATACGCAGTATTTT. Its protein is CATSDPRRRLADTQYF.

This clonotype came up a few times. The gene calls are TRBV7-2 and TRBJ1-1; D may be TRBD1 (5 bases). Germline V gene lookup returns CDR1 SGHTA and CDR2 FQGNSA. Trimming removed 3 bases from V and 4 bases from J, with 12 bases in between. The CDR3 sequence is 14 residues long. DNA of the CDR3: TGTGCCAGCAGCTTTCAGGGTGCGGCCACTGAAGCTTTCTTT. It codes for CASSFQGAATEAFF. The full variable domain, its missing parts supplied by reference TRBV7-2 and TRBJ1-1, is GAGVSQSPSNKVTEKGKDVELRCDPISGHTALYWYRQSLGQGLEFLIYFQGNSAPDKSGLPSDRFSAERTGGSVSTLTIQRTQQEDSAVYLCASSFQGAATEAFFGQGTRLTVV.

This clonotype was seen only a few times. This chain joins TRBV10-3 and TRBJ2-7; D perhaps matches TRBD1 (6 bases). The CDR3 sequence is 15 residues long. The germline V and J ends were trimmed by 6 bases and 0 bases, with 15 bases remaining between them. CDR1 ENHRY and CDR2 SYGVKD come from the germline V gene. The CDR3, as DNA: TGTGCCATCAGGGATAACAGGGACGGCTCCTACGAGCAGTACTTC. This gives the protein CAIRDNRDGSYEQYF.

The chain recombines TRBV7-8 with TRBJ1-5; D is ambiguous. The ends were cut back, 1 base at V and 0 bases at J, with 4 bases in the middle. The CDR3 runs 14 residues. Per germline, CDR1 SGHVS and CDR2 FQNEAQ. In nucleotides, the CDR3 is TGTGCCAGCAGCTTAGATCCTAGCAATCAGCCCCAGCATTTT. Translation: CASSLDPSNQPQHF.

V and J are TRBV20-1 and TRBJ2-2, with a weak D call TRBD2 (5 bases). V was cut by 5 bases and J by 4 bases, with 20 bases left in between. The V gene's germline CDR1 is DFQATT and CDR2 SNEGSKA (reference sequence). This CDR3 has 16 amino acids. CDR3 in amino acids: CSASNRGRRSTGELFF. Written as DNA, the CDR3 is TGCAGTGCTTCAAATCGCGGGCGGAGATCCACCGGGGAGCTGTTTTTT.